This TCR beta chain was recorded in a study of cytomegalovirus exposure and HLA in healthy donors. Per germline, CDR1 MNHNY and CDR2 SVGAGI (reference sequence). The CDR3 spans 15 residues. The V end lost 6 bases, the J end lost 0 bases, and 12 bases lay between the germline ends. PCR used 60 Vbeta primers and 13 Jbeta primers. Assay: immunoSEQ multiplex PCR; the TCRdb copy retains only in-frame clones and omits some. The table shows about 150,000 clones, with less than 90% occurring only once. As to this clone: The target antigen is unknown.

Notes on the study in general: Analyses of presence/absence relied on an assumption of roughly uniform sequencing depth across donors.

This clonotype was sampled from a male donor in good health and CMV-seropositive. The material sequenced was PBMCs. The chain has TRBV6-6 and TRBJ1-5, with a weak D call TRBD1 (6 bases). The CDR3 DNA follows: TGTGCCAGCAGGGAACAGGGAAATAGCAATCAGCCCCAGCATTTT. This encodes CASREQGNSNQPQHF.